A selection of T cell receptor beta chains follows, all from one sample in a study of blood T cell repertoires in COVID-19. TCRdb's table, derived via immunoSEQ multiplex PCR, lists solely in-frame clones and lacks some. The sample yields a few hundred thousand clones, 65% to 90% seen once. Specimen: peripheral blood. All receptors derive from a woman aged 45-59 years with acute or convalescent COVID-19. The CDR3 runs from the conserved cysteine through the conserved F or W. A D gene is named only where the DNA matches it firmly. Clone size is not always given. Where it is, it says once, few, many or a class for expanded clones.

V: TRBV11-3
J: TRBJ2-1
size: NA
D: TRBD2
length: 15
DNA: TGTGCCAGCAGCCCACTAGCGGGAGATTACAATGAGCAGTTCTTC
CDR3: CASSPLAGDYNEQFF

V: TRBV6-2/TRBV6-3
J: TRBJ2-7
size: NA
D: NA
length: 13
DNA: TGTGCCAGCAGTTACCTGACAGAGTACGAGCAGTACTTC
CDR3: CASSYLTEYEQYF

V: TRBV7-5
J: TRBJ1-5
size: NA
D: NA
length: 14
DNA: TGTGCCAGAAGCCCCCCGGGAAGCAATCAGCCCCAGCATTTT
CDR3: CARSPPGSNQPQHF

V: TRBV19
J: TRBJ2-1
size: NA
D: NA
length: 11
DNA: TGTGCCACTCTACTAGCTAATGAGCAGTTCTTC
CDR3: CATLLANEQFF

V: TRBV2
J: TRBJ2-7
size: NA
D: NA
length: 14
DNA: TGTGCCCTAACGGAGGGCTATACAGCGTCCGAGCAGTACTTC
CDR3: CALTEGYTASEQYF

V: TRBV24-1
J: TRBJ1-2
size: NA
D: TRBD1
length: 16
DNA: TGTGCCACCAGTGACCCGGGACAGGGGTCCACTTATGGCTACACCTTC
CDR3: CATSDPGQGSTYGYTF

V: TRBV5-8
J: TRBJ2-3
size: once
D: TRBD2
length: 16
DNA: TGTGCCAGCAGCACCGTCGGGACTAGAGGGGCAGATACGCAGTATTTT
CDR3: CASSTVGTRGADTQYF

V: TRBV6-5
J: TRBJ1-2
size: NA
D: TRBD1
length: 12
DNA: TGTGCCAGCAGTTCCGACAGGGCGGGCTACACCTTC
CDR3: CASSSDRAGYTF

V: TRBV3-1/TRBV3-2
J: TRBJ2-1
size: NA
D: TRBD2
length: 16
DNA: TGTGCCAGCAGCCAAGAGTGGGGGGGCTCCTACAATGAGCAGTTCTTC
CDR3: CASSQEWGGSYNEQFF

V: TRBV10-2
J: TRBJ2-3
size: NA
D: TRBD2
length: 13
DNA: TGCGCCAGCAGTGAGGCGGGAGCAGATACGCAGTATTTT
CDR3: CASSEAGADTQYF

V: TRBV28
J: TRBJ2-1
size: NA
D: TRBD2
length: 16
DNA: TGTGCCAGCAGTTTAGCGGGGGGTATCCCCTGCAATGAGCAGTTCTTC
CDR3: CASSLAGGIPCNEQFF

V: TRBV12-3/TRBV12-4
J: TRBJ1-2
size: NA
D: NA
length: 13
DNA: TGTGCCAGCAGTATCAGGGTTGCTTATGGCTACACCTTC
CDR3: CASSIRVAYGYTF

V: TRBV28
J: TRBJ2-7
size: NA
D: NA
length: 14
DNA: TGTGCCAGCAGTTTATTGACCGGGTCCTACGAGCAGTACTTC
CDR3: CASSLLTGSYEQYF

V: TRBV6-1
J: TRBJ2-1
size: NA
D: NA
length: 11
DNA: TGTGCCAGCAGTGATTTCGACTCGCAGTTCTTC
CDR3: CASSDFDSQFF

V: TRBV6-6
J: TRBJ1-2
size: NA
D: NA
length: 14
DNA: TGTGCCAGCACCCTGGCGGGGACCCCGACTGGCTACACCTTC
CDR3: CASTLAGTPTGYTF

V: TRBV19
J: TRBJ2-3
size: NA
D: NA
length: 14
DNA: TGTGCCAGTAGCCGGGAGCGTAGCACAGATACGCAGTATTTT
CDR3: CASSRERSTDTQYF

V: TRBV11-1
J: TRBJ1-2
size: NA
D: NA
length: 15
DNA: TGTGCCAGCAGCTGGGTTAGCTGGAGTAACTATGGCTACACCTTC
CDR3: CASSWVSWSNYGYTF

V: TRBV9
J: TRBJ2-1
size: NA
D: NA
length: 15
DNA: TGTGCCAGCAGCGTAGGAGGCGGGGTTTTGAATGAGCAGTTCTTC
CDR3: CASSVGGGVLNEQFF

V: TRBV6-6
J: TRBJ1-4
size: NA
D: TRBD1
length: 14
DNA: TGTGCCAGTCTTTCGGGACAGGGCGGCGAAAAACTGTTTTTT
CDR3: CASLSGQGGEKLFF

V: TRBV5-8
J: TRBJ2-1
size: NA
D: NA
length: 13
DNA: TGTGCCAGCAGCCTCCAGGGGTACAATGAGCAGTTCTTC
CDR3: CASSLQGYNEQFF

V: TRBV7-6
J: TRBJ2-7
size: NA
D: NA
length: 16
DNA: TGTGCCAGCAGCTTAGCGCCAGGGCATTTAGACTACGAGCAGTACTTC
CDR3: CASSLAPGHLDYEQYF

V: TRBV12-3/TRBV12-4
J: TRBJ1-6
size: NA
D: NA
length: 13
DNA: TGTGCCAGCATCTTCGGGGAAAATTCACCCCTCCACTTT
CDR3: CASIFGENSPLHF

V: TRBV7-9
J: TRBJ2-3
size: NA
D: NA
length: 16
DNA: TGTGCCAGCAGCTCCCCCAAGGCTAAGGGGACAGATACGCAGTATTTT
CDR3: CASSSPKAKGTDTQYF

V: TRBV18
J: TRBJ1-1
size: NA
D: NA
length: 14
DNA: TGTGCCAGCTCACCACGGGGGGTGAACACTGAAGCTTTCTTT
CDR3: CASSPRGVNTEAFF

V: TRBV6-6
J: TRBJ1-3
size: NA
D: TRBD1
length: 16
DNA: TGTGCCAGCAGTCCGCGACAGGGGGCTTATGGAAACACCATATATTTT
CDR3: CASSPRQGAYGNTIYF

V: TRBV19
J: TRBJ1-5
size: NA
D: NA
length: 13
DNA: TGTGCCAGTAGGCCCTCAGGGGTACAGCCCCAGCATTTT
CDR3: CASRPSGVQPQHF

V: TRBV5-1
J: TRBJ2-1
size: NA
D: NA
length: 14
DNA: TGCGCCAGCAGCTTGGATCTCTCCTACAATGAGCAGTTCTTC
CDR3: CASSLDLSYNEQFF

V: TRBV7-2
J: TRBJ2-1
size: NA
D: TRBD1
length: 15
DNA: TGTGCCAGCAGGTCTGGACAGGGATCCTACAATGAGCAGTTCTTC
CDR3: CASRSGQGSYNEQFF

V: TRBV3-1/TRBV3-2
J: TRBJ2-2
size: NA
D: NA
length: 12
DNA: TGTGCCAGCAGCCCAGAACAAGGGGAGCTGTTTTTT
CDR3: CASSPEQGELFF

V: TRBV6-5
J: TRBJ1-1
size: few
D: NA
length: 13
DNA: TGTGCCAGCAGGCCTCCCGGGAGGCCTGAAGCTTTCTTT
CDR3: CASRPPGRPEAFF

V: TRBV20-1
J: TRBJ2-1
size: NA
D: TRBD1
length: 11
DNA: TGCGTCACAGGGGTAAACAATGAGCAGTTCTTC
CDR3: CVTGVNNEQFF

V: TRBV2
J: TRBJ2-7
size: NA
D: TRBD2
length: 14
DNA: TGTGCCAGCAGTGAAGAGGGAGGGCCTGTCGAGCAGTACTTC
CDR3: CASSEEGGPVEQYF

V: TRBV28
J: TRBJ1-3
size: NA
D: NA
length: 15
DNA: TGTGCCAGCAGTTTTGGCCTTTACTCTGGAAACACCATATATTTT
CDR3: CASSFGLYSGNTIYF

V: TRBV7-9
J: TRBJ2-3
size: NA
D: NA
length: 14
DNA: TGTGCCAGCAGCGAAGGCCGGACAGCAGATACGCAGTATTTT
CDR3: CASSEGRTADTQYF

V: TRBV6-5
J: TRBJ2-7
size: NA
D: TRBD2
length: 16
DNA: TGTGCCAGCAGTTCCCGACTAGCGGGGAGCTCCTACGAGCAGTACTTC
CDR3: CASSSRLAGSSYEQYF

V: TRBV4-1
J: TRBJ1-2
size: NA
D: TRBD1
length: 13
DNA: TGCGCCAGCAGCCAAGGGACAGGGGAAGCCTACACCTTC
CDR3: CASSQGTGEAYTF

V: TRBV5-4
J: TRBJ2-7
size: NA
D: TRBD1
length: 15
DNA: TGTGCCAGCAGCTACAACCCGGGACAGTACTACGAGCAGTACTTC
CDR3: CASSYNPGQYYEQYF

V: TRBV20-1
J: TRBJ2-4
size: NA
D: NA
length: 13
DNA: TGCAGTGCTAGTCAGGTAGATAGAAACATTCAGTACTTC
CDR3: CSASQVDRNIQYF

V: TRBV19
J: TRBJ2-1
size: once
D: TRBD2
length: 16
DNA: TGTGCCAGTAGTATTTTGTCGGGAGGGCCTAAGAATGAGCAGTTCTTC
CDR3: CASSILSGGPKNEQFF